The present T cell receptor beta chain was sequenced within a study of shared clonotypes between healthy human individuals. Some clones are missing from TCRdb's copy, which holds only in-frame ones; the method was immunoSEQ multiplex PCR. This table holds 600,000 to 750,000 clones, 72% found once. The V and J ends lost 7 bases and 7 bases respectively, with 14 bases between them. The CDR3 consists of 12 residues. CDR1 is SGHRS, CDR2 YFSETQ, per germline. Material for sequencing was memory CD4+ T cells sorted from blood. The subset is: CD45RA-negative fraction. V is TRBV5-1 and J is TRBJ1-2, with D perhaps TRBD1 (5 bases). This receptor was obtained from a woman in her twenties or thirties in good health. CDR3 coding DNA: TGCGCCAGCGGCGACAGCCGCTCTGGCTACACCTTC. Translated: CASGDSRSGYTF.